This entry lists 10 T cell receptor beta chains sequenced from one sample in a study of spatial heterogeneity in lung cancer. The time point was: sample taken at primary tumor resection. Without sorting, whole RNA was sequenced from tumor, nontumor lung or frozen PBMC. One entry per CDR3 protein results from TCRdb running MiXCR on the 5' RACE reads. The sample includes about 92,000 distinct CDR3 sequences, over 9.5% of them seen just once. Here the sequenced sample was PBMCs, taken at surgery. These receptors all stem from a male donor with early-stage non-small cell lung cancer.

This clonotype was seen a handful of times. The J gene is TRBJ2-3, the V gene TRBV4-1, with D uncertain. Germline loops: CDR1 MGHRA, CDR2 YSYEKL. CDR3 length: 17 amino acids. The V gene lost 0 bases and the J gene lost 6 bases, with 19 bases spanning the gap. CDR3 protein: CASSQDHRPNGADTQYF. CDR3 nucleotide sequence: TGCGCCAGCAGCCAAGATCATCGTCCCAACGGCGCGGATACGCAGTATTTT.

A few counts support this clonotype. The gene calls are TRBV6-6 and TRBJ2-5; D is unresolved. Germline V gene sequence: CDR1 MNHNY, CDR2 SVGAGI (reference sequence). Trimming took off 2 bases at V and 1 base at J, with 2 bases between the two ends. The CDR3 covers 12 residues. As DNA, the CDR3 is TGTGCCAGCAGTTACACCCAAGAGACCCAGTACTTC. It codes for CASSYTQETQYF.

A few counts support this clonotype. The CDR3 here is CASSARDGNTEAFF. The CDR3 region has the DNA TGTGCCAGCAGCGCTAGAGACGGGAACACTGAAGCTTTCTTT. The chain uses TRBV11-3 and TRBJ1-1, with D unresolved. The CDR3 runs 14 residues. Germline V gene data show CDR1 as SGHNT and CDR2 as YENEEA. Trimming removed 5 bases from V and 1 base from J, with 11 bases in between.

The chain carries TRBV30 and TRBJ1-1; 8 bases are shared with TRBD1. Looked up from germline, CDR1 is GTSNPN and CDR2 is SVGIG (reference sequence). The CDR3 length is 13 residues. With 8 bases clipped from V and 4 bases from J, the junction kept 9 bases outside the gene matches. The CDR3 protein is CAKRTGSGTEAFF. CDR3 sequence (DNA): TGTGCCAAAAGGACAGGGAGTGGCACTGAAGCTTTCTTT.

This clonotype was detected ten times or more. V and J are TRBV18 and TRBJ2-3; maybe TRBD2 (6 bases). The ends were cut back, 0 bases at V and 5 bases at J, with 18 bases in the middle. Germline V CDR1 and CDR2: KGHSH, LQKENI. This CDR3 is built from 17 residues. The CDR3 DNA sequence: TGTGCCAGCTCACCACCAATTTTAGCGGCCACTGTAGATACGCAGTATTTT. It encodes CASSPPILAATVDTQYF.

This clonotype was recorded a few times. The rearrangement joins TRBV28 to TRBJ1-2, with a possible D match to TRBD1 (5 bases). CDR3 size: 15 residues. Germline lookup yields CDR1 MDHEN and CDR2 SYDVKM. V lost 2 bases, J lost 8 bases, and 18 bases lay in between. DNA for the CDR3: TGTGCCAGCAGTTTAAGTGCGACAGCCTTCCGGGGCTACACCTTC. This encodes CASSLSATAFRGYTF.

The V and J genes are TRBV6-1 and TRBJ2-1; 10 nucleotides match TRBD2. Germline assignment: CDR1 MNHNS and CDR2 SASEGT. Germline trimming cut 7 bases from V and 6 bases from J; bases unmatched to any gene: 3. The CDR3 spans 13 residues. The CDR3 is CASTSGGGNEQFF. In DNA form, the CDR3 reads TGTGCCAGCACTAGCGGGGGAGGCAATGAGCAGTTCTTC.

The rearrangement joins TRBV30 to TRBJ1-6; a possible D gene is TRBD1 (6 bases). V was clipped by 4 bases and J by 0 bases, with 13 bases between them. Germline V gene lookup returns CDR1 GTSNPN and CDR2 SVGIG (reference sequence). CDR3 length equals 16 residues. The CDR3 loop reads CAWKDRVSSYNSPLHF. Here the CDR3 DNA reads TGTGCCTGGAAGGACAGAGTAAGCTCCTATAATTCACCCCTCCACTTT. Variable domain in full (rest from reference TRBV30 and TRBJ1-6): SQTIHQWPATLVQPVGSPLSLECTVEGTSNPNLYWYRQAAGRGLQLLFYSVGIGQISSEVPQNLSASRPQDRQFILSSKKLLLSDSGFYLCAWKDRVSSYNSPLHFGNGTRLTVT.

V gene TRBV20-1 combines with J gene TRBJ2-1, with D maybe TRBD2 (7 bases). The V end was cut by 7 bases, the J end by 15 bases, with 22 bases between. The CDR3 is made up of 12 amino acids. Per the germline V gene, CDR1 is DFQATT and CDR2 is SNEGSKA (reference sequence). CDR3 sequence (DNA): TGCAGTGTTACAAACCCGGAGGGGGAGGGGTTCTTC. It encodes CSVTNPEGEGFF.

The V and J genes are TRBV29-1 and TRBJ2-5, with a weak D call TRBD1 (6 bases). The CDR3 is made up of 14 amino acids. The V end lost 4 bases, the J end lost 7 bases, and 19 bases lay between the germline ends. Germline lookup yields CDR1 SQVTM and CDR2 ANQGSEA. The CDR3 reads CSVGSLQGLRTQYF. The CDR3 nucleotides read TGCAGCGTTGGTTCCCTCCAGGGGCTAAGGACCCAGTACTTC. The entire variable domain, with the rest obtained from reference TRBV29-1 and TRBJ2-5, is as follows: SAVISQKPSRDICQRGTSLTIQCQVDSQVTMMFWYRQQPGQSLTLIATANQGSEATYESGFVIDKFPISRPNLTFSTLTVSNMSPEDSSIYLCSVGSLQGLRTQYFGPGTRLLVL.